One and the same sample provided the 25 T cell receptor beta chains below, sequenced in a study of a mutant IDH1 vaccine in newly diagnosed glioma. Some clones are missing from TCRdb's copy, which holds only in-frame ones; the method was immunoSEQ multiplex PCR. The sample contains 50,000 to 75,000 clones, 75% to 95% of which appear only once. Time point defined: baseline, week 1 (first vaccination visit). Treatment here: pre-vaccination baseline after standard-of-care therapy. The sample in question was PBMCs, obtained from a glioma patient treated with radiotherapy, temozolomide or both. These TCRs come from a man in his forties or fifties with glioma.

The J gene is TRBJ2-3, the V gene TRBV4-2, with TRBD2 identical over 9 bases. With 0 bases clipped from V and 4 bases from J, the junction kept 5 bases outside the gene matches. The CDR3 covers 16 residues. The germline V gene encodes CDR1 LGHNA and CDR2 YNFKEQ. CDR3 in DNA: TGTGCCAGCAGCCAAGATCGAGGCGGGGGGGCAGATACGCAGTATTTT. Protein sequence: CASSQDRGGGADTQYF.

The V and J genes are TRBV11-2 and TRBJ1-1; D is ambiguous. V was clipped by 6 bases and J by 4 bases, with 12 bases between them. Germline V lookup: CDR1 SGHAT, CDR2 FQNNGV. This CDR3 contains 13 residues. CDR3: CASRIHPSTEAFF. The CDR3 nucleotides are TGTGCCAGCAGAATCCACCCGAGCACTGAAGCTTTCTTT. The entire variable domain, with the rest obtained from reference TRBV11-2 and TRBJ1-1, is as follows: EAGVAQSPRYKIIEKRQSVAFWCNPISGHATLYWYQQILGQGPKLLIQFQNNGVVDDSQLPKDRFSAERLKGVDSTLKIQPAKLEDSAVYLCASRIHPSTEAFFGQGTRLTVV.

The chain joins TRBV5-8 to TRBJ2-1, with D maybe TRBD1 (6 bases). V was pared by 2 bases and J by 4 bases, with 13 bases between. CDR3 length equals 15 residues. Germline-derived CDR1 and CDR2 are SGHTS and YDEGEE. In nucleotides, the CDR3 is TGTGCCAGCAGCTTCGTAGGGACAAGTTACAATGAGCAGTTCTTC. Encoded protein: CASSFVGTSYNEQFF.

The chain couples TRBV2 to TRBJ1-2; 8 bases line up with TRBD1. The germline gives CDR1 SNHLY, CDR2 FYNNEI. V trimming: 4 bases; J trimming: 6 bases; junction bases outside the gene matches: 4. This CDR3 spans 13 amino acids. The CDR3 loop reads CASSVVTGDGYTF. DNA for the CDR3: TGTGCCAGCAGTGTCGTGACAGGGGATGGCTACACCTTC.

V is TRBV15 and J is TRBJ2-2; 7 bases agree with TRBD1. The CDR3 extends over 17 amino acids. Trimming removed 0 bases from V and 5 bases from J; junction bases left unmatched: 9. Per germline, CDR1 LNHNV and CDR2 YYDKDF (reference sequence). CDR3 residues: CATSRDRGGRGTGELFF. The CDR3 region has the DNA TGTGCCACCAGCAGAGATCGAGGCGGCAGGGGGACCGGGGAGCTGTTTTTT.

V gene TRBV6-4 combines with J gene TRBJ2-2; 11 positions agree with TRBD2. This CDR3 spans 15 amino acids. CDR1 is MRHNA and CDR2 is SNTAGT in the germline V gene. V lost 5 bases to trimming and J lost 3 bases; unmatched junction nucleotides: 2. The CDR3 is CASSQLAGDTGELFF. In nucleotides, the CDR3 is TGTGCCAGCAGTCAACTAGCGGGGGACACCGGGGAGCTGTTTTTT.

This chain connects TRBV6-5 to TRBJ2-7, with D maybe TRBD2 (6 bases). V lost 2 bases to trimming and J lost 3 bases, with 14 bases between them. The germline V gene has CDR1 MNHEY and CDR2 SVGAGI. This CDR3 contains 15 residues. CDR3 coding DNA: TGTGCCAGCAGTTACGGGGTAAACGGGGGCTACGAGCAGTACTTC. The encoded protein is CASSYGVNGGYEQYF.

The chain carries TRBV5-1 and TRBJ1-4; the match to TRBD1 covers 10 bases. Germline values: CDR1 SGHRS, CDR2 YFSETQ. The CDR3 is 17 amino acids. J was trimmed by 3 bases and V by 2 bases; bases with no gene match: 7. CDR3 residues: CASSFSGTGVANEKLFF. The DNA for the CDR3 is TGCGCCAGCAGCTTCTCCGGGACAGGGGTTGCTAATGAAAAACTGTTTTTT.

Written as DNA, the CDR3 is TGTGCCAGCAGCGTAGCACAGGACCCGAGAAACACCATATATTTT. It translates to CASSVAQDPRNTIYF. The gene calls are TRBV9 and TRBJ1-3, with D tentatively TRBD1 (5 bases). With 0 bases removed from V and 5 bases from J, the gap between germline ends came to 12 bases. There are 15 residues in the CDR3. Germline-derived CDR1 and CDR2 are SGDLS and YYNGEE. Complete variable domain (other parts from reference TRBV9 and TRBJ1-3): DSGVTQTPKHLITATGQRVTLRCSPRSGDLSVYWYQQSLDQGLQFLIQYYNGEERAKGNILERFSAQQFPDLHSELNLSSLELGDSALYFCASSVAQDPRNTIYFGEGSWLTVV.

CDR3 loop: CASSQEWQASGYTF. The CDR3 bases are TGCGCCAGCAGCCAAGAATGGCAGGCTAGTGGCTACACCTTC. This rearrangement joins TRBV4-3 to TRBJ1-2; D uncertain. Germline V gene sequence: CDR1 LGHNA, CDR2 YSLEER. The CDR3 is 14 amino acids. V dropped 0 bases and J dropped 7 bases, with 12 bases sitting between them.

This chain's CDR3 is CASSLAGNTIYF. The CDR3 DNA follows: TGTGCCAGCAGCTTAGCGGGAAACACCATATATTTT. J is TRBJ1-3 and V is TRBV7-2; unclear D gene. V was trimmed by 0 bases and J by 4 bases, leaving 1 base between them. CDR1 and CDR2 (germline): SGHTA, FQGNSA. The CDR3 has 12 amino acids. Combining the CDR3 with reference TRBV7-2 and TRBJ1-3 gives the whole variable domain GAGVSQSPSNKVTEKGKDVELRCDPISGHTALYWYRQSLGQGLEFLIYFQGNSAPDKSGLPSDRFSAERTGGSVSTLTIQRTQQEDSAVYLCASSLAGNTIYFGEGSWLTVV.

The chain recombines TRBV11-3 with TRBJ2-6; no reliable D call. The length of the CDR3 is 14 residues. The V and J ends lost 1 base and 2 bases respectively, with 3 bases between them. The germline CDR1 and CDR2 sequences are SGHNT and YENEEA. The CDR3 sequence: CASSLGTGANVLTF. In DNA form, the CDR3 reads TGTGCCAGCAGCTTAGGAACTGGGGCCAACGTCCTGACTTTC.

CDR3 coding DNA: TGTGCCATCAGTGAGTCTGGTAGCGGCTCCTACGAGCAGTACTTC. Translation: CAISESGSGSYEQYF. This chain uses TRBV10-3 with TRBJ2-7; a weak D match, TRBD2 (6 bases). This CDR3 comprises 15 residues. V lost 0 bases and J 0 bases, leaving 9 bases between the germline ends. Germline V gene lookup returns CDR1 ENHRY and CDR2 SYGVKD.

This chain connects TRBV6-6 to TRBJ2-3; the D gene is possibly TRBD1 (5 bases). The V end lost 4 bases, the J end lost 3 bases, and 8 bases lay between the germline ends. This CDR3 contains 13 residues. Germline-derived CDR1 and CDR2 are MNHNY and SVGAGI (reference sequence). The CDR3 DNA follows: TGTGCCAGCAGTTCATCAGGGACAGATACGCAGTATTTT. This sequence encodes CASSSSGTDTQYF.

CDR3 coding DNA: TGCAGCGTCCTCTACCCATCAGAGACCCAGTACTTC. Encoded protein: CSVLYPSETQYF. The chain is built from TRBV29-1 and TRBJ2-5; D is unclear. Trimming took off 6 bases at V and 4 bases at J, with 12 bases between the two ends. This CDR3 is 12 amino acids long. In germline, CDR1 is SQVTM, CDR2 ANQGSEA.

This sequence joins TRBV19 and TRBJ2-1; 10 positions match TRBD2. The ends lost 7 bases at V and 7 bases at J; junction bases unmatched: 7. CDR1 and CDR2 from the germline V gene are LNHDA and SQIVND (reference sequence). The CDR3 extends over 14 amino acids. CDR3 loop: CASTPPGLANEQFF. CDR3 nucleotide sequence: TGTGCCAGTACCCCACCGGGACTAGCGAATGAGCAGTTCTTC.

The V call is TRBV11-2, the J call TRBJ2-5, with D perhaps TRBD1 (8 bases). Germline assignment: CDR1 SGHAT and CDR2 FQNNGV. The CDR3 runs to 16 residues. V was pared by 0 bases and J by 5 bases, with 16 bases between. DNA of the CDR3: TGTGCCAGCAGCTTAGATCGGACAGGGAGGGGGGAGACCCAGTACTTC. It yields the protein CASSLDRTGRGETQYF.

This clone was counted a single time. V gene TRBV9 combines with J gene TRBJ2-5; D is perhaps TRBD1 or TRBD2 (5 bases each). Per germline, CDR1 SGDLS and CDR2 YYNGEE. V lost 0 bases, J lost 1 base, and 7 bases lay in between. The CDR3 extends over 14 amino acids. As DNA, the CDR3 is TGTGCCAGCAGCGTAGGAGGGACCCAAGAGACCCAGTACTTC. This sequence encodes CASSVGGTQETQYF.

The chain couples TRBV30 to TRBJ2-3; 9 nucleotides line up with TRBD1. V was pared by 2 bases and J by 8 bases, with 5 bases of the junction left unmatched. Germline CDR1 reads GTSNPN; CDR2 reads SVGIG (reference sequence). The CDR3 spans 13 residues. The CDR3, as DNA: TGTGCCTGGAGTTCACAGGGGGCCCGTACGCAGTATTTT. It translates to CAWSSQGARTQYF.

This sequence joins TRBV6-1 and TRBJ1-5; weak D call: TRBD1 (5 bases). With 1 base removed from V and 6 bases from J, the gap between germline ends came to 13 bases. This CDR3 comprises 15 residues. Germline loops: CDR1 MNHNS, CDR2 SASEGT. The DNA of the CDR3 is TGTGCCAGCAGTGAAGGGGCACGGGGCGGTCAGCCCCAGCATTTT. Encoded protein: CASSEGARGGQPQHF.

V usage is TRBV6-5 and J usage is TRBJ2-7; no definite D call. The CDR3 covers 13 residues. The V end lost 6 bases, the J end lost 5 bases, and 14 bases lay between the germline ends. Germline V lookup: CDR1 MNHEY, CDR2 SVGAGI. The CDR3 loop is CASRGPSTNEQYF. DNA of the CDR3: TGTGCCAGCAGGGGTCCCTCTACTAACGAGCAGTACTTC.

J is TRBJ1-2 and V is TRBV27; D may be TRBD1 (6 bases). The CDR3 runs 15 residues. V gave up 5 bases and J gave up 4 bases, with 17 bases separating them. Per the germline V gene, CDR1 is MNHEY and CDR2 is SMNVEV (reference sequence). CDR3 in amino acids: CASSLQGTRGYGYTF. The CDR3 coding sequence is TGTGCCAGCAGTCTCCAAGGGACAAGAGGCTATGGCTACACCTTC.

The V and J genes are TRBV27 and TRBJ1-3; D is ambiguous. V was trimmed by 2 bases and J by 0 bases, leaving 17 bases between them. The germline gives CDR1 MNHEY, CDR2 SMNVEV (reference sequence). The CDR3 runs 18 residues. The CDR3 DNA sequence: TGTGCCAGCAGTTTACGGGCGCCAACCTCAAGCTCTGGAAACACCATATATTTT. Its translation: CASSLRAPTSSSGNTIYF.

The rearrangement joins TRBV25-1 to TRBJ1-1, with 7 bases identical to TRBD1. The germline CDR1 and CDR2 sequences are MGHDK and SYGVNS. The trim removed 7 bases at V and 1 base at J, leaving 3 bases unmatched. The CDR3 is 13 amino acids. The CDR3 is CASMRGQNTEAFF. CDR3 sequence (DNA): TGTGCCAGCATGAGGGGGCAGAACACTGAAGCTTTCTTT.

The chain combines TRBV30 with TRBJ2-1; the D gene is possibly TRBD1 (5 bases). Germline CDR1 is GTSNPN and CDR2 is SVGIG (reference sequence). V was pared by 6 bases and J by 6 bases, with 9 bases between. The CDR3 runs 11 residues. The CDR3 nucleotides read TGTGCCTGTCAAGGGGTCAATGAGCAGTTCTTC. It is translated as CACQGVNEQFF.